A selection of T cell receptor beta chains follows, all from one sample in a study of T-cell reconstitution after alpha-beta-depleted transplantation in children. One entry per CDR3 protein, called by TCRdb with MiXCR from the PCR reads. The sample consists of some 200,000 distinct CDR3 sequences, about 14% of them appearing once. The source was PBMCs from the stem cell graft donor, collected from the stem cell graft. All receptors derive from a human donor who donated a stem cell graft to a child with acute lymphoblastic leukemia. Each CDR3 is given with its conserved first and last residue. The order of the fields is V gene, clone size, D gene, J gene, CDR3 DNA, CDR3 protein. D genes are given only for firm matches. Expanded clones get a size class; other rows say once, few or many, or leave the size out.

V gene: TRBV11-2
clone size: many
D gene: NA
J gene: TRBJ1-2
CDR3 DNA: TGTGCCAGCAGCCGACGCGGCGATTCAGTCTATGGCTACACCTTC
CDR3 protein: CASSRRGDSVYGYTF

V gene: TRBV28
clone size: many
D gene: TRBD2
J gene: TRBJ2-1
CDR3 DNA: TGTAAAATAGCGGGAGGGCCCGGTGAGCAGTTCTTC
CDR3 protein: CKIAGGPGEQFF

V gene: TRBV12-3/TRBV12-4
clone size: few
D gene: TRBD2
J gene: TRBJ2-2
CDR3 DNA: TGTGCCAGCAGTCGAGAAACCGGGACTAGCGGGAGGGTCGGGGAGCTGTTTTTT
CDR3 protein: CASSRETGTSGRVGELFF

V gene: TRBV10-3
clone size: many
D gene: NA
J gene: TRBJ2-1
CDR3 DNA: TGTGCCATCAGTTCACACGAATGGACAGGGAGGGATGAGCAGTTCTTC
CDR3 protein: CAISSHEWTGRDEQFF

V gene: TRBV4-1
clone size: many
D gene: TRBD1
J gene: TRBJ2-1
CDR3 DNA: TGCGCCAGCAGCCAAGATTCTCGGACAGGCATACCTGAGCAGTTCTTC
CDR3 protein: CASSQDSRTGIPEQFF

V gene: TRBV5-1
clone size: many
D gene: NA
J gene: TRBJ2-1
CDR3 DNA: TGCGCCAGCAGCTCCAGGGGTACCTACAATGAGCAGTTCTTC
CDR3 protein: CASSSRGTYNEQFF

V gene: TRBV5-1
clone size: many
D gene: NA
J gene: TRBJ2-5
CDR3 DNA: TGCGCCAGCAGCCAGGGCCCTGCGGGACAAGAGACCCAGTACTTC
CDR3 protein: CASSQGPAGQETQYF

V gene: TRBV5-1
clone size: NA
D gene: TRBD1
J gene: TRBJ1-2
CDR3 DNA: TGCGCCAGCAGCTTCGACAGGGGCGAAGGGGATGGCTACACCTTC
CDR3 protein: CASSFDRGEGDGYTF

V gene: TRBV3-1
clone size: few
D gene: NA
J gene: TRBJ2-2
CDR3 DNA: TGTGCCAGCAGCCAAGACCTCAGTGGCGGACACGCGAACACCGGGGAGCTGTTTTTT
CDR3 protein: CASSQDLSGGHANTGELFF

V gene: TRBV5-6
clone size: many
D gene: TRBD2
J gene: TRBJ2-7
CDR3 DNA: TGTGCCAGCAGCTCGGAAATTAGCGGGATCCCCTACGAGCAGTACTTC
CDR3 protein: CASSSEISGIPYEQYF

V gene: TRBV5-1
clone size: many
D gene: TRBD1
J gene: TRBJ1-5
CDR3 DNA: TGCGCCAGCAGCTTGGAGGGGGCGGTCAATCAGCCCCAGCATTTT
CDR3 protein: CASSLEGAVNQPQHF

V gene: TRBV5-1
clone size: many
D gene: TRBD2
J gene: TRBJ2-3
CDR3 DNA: TGCGCCAGCAGCTTTAGCGGGGTCACAGATACGCAGTATTTT
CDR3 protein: CASSFSGVTDTQYF

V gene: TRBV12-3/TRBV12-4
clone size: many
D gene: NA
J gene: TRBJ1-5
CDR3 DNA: TGTGCCAGCAGTTTAAAGGGGTCCAATCAGCCCCAGCATTTT
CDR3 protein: CASSLKGSNQPQHF

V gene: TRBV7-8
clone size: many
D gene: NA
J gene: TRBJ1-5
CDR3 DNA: TGTGCCAGCAGCTTCAGGGGCAATCAGCCCCAGCATTTT
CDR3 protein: CASSFRGNQPQHF

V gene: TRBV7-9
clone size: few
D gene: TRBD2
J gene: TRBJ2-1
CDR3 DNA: TGTGCCAGCAGCCTCCTAGCGGGACCCTACAATGAGCAGTTCTTC
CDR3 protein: CASSLLAGPYNEQFF

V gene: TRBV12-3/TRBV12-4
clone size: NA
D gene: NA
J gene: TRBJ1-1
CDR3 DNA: TGTGCCAGCAGTTTTTCTGCGGGAGAAGCTTTCTTT
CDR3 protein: CASSFSAGEAFF

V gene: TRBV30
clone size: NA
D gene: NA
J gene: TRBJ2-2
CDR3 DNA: TGTGCCTGGAGTAAGGGGGTTAACACCGGGGAGCTGTTTTTT
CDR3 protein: CAWSKGVNTGELFF

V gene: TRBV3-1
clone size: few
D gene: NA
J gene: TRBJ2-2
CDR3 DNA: TGTGCCAGCAGTCGTCCTCCTTCAGGCGAGACCGGGGAGCTGTTTTTT
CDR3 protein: CASSRPPSGETGELFF

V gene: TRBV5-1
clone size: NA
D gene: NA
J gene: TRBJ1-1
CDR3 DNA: TGCGCCAGCAGCTTGGTGTCAGGCAGGGGTGTGACTGAAGCTTTCTTT
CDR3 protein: CASSLVSGRGVTEAFF

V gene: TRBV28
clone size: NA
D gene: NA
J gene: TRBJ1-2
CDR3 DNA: TGTGCCAGCAGTTCGGGACGACTCGGGGGGGCCCGGCTTTTTCGCTATGGCTACACCTTC
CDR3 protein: CASSSGRLGGARLFRYGYTF

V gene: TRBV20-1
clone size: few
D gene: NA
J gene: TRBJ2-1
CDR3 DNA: TGCAGTGCTAGAGCGGAGGGTTATGCGGATGAGCAGTTCTTC
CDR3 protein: CSARAEGYADEQFF

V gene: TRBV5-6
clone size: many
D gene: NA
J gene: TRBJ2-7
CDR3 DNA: TGTGCCAGCAGCTTGGACGGACTATCCTACGAGCAGTACTTC
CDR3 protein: CASSLDGLSYEQYF

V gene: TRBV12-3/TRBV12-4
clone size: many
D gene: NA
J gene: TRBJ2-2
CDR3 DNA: TGTGCCAGCAGACCCGGGATAAACACCGGGGAGCTGTTTTTT
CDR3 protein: CASRPGINTGELFF

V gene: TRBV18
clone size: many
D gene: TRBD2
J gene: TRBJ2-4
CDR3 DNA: TGTGCCAGCTCACCAGGGACTAGCGCCAAAAACATTCAGTACTTC
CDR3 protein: CASSPGTSAKNIQYF